The 22 T cell receptor beta chains presented below share a single source sample, sequenced in a study of blood T cell repertoires in COVID-19. Sequenced by immunoSEQ multiplex PCR; TCRdb stores in-frame clones only, minus some. The top ten hold about 7.2% of the sample, which has 55,000 or so clones, over 75% seen once. The specimen sequenced was peripheral blood. These TCRs come from a man aged 55-75 years with active or convalescent COVID-19.

The chain uses TRBV11-3 and TRBJ2-3; 9 bases line up with TRBD1. The CDR3 is 15 residues long. Germline V gene sequence: CDR1 SGHNT, CDR2 YENEEA. Unmatched junction bases numbered 6, after V lost 6 bases and J lost 2 bases. The CDR3 loop is CASSPRTGVTDTQYF. The CDR3 DNA reads TGTGCCAGCAGTCCCAGGACAGGGGTCACAGATACGCAGTATTTT.

This rearrangement joins TRBV7-8 to TRBJ1-2; TRBD1 matches 7 bases. Germline-derived CDR1 and CDR2 are SGHVS and FQNEAQ. The ends lost 4 bases at V and 8 bases at J; junction bases unmatched: 4. The CDR3 runs to 12 residues. CDR3 nucleotide sequence: TGTGCCAGCAGCTCCGGGACAGAAGGCTACACCTTC. Protein sequence: CASSSGTEGYTF.

The chain joins TRBV5-8 to TRBJ2-1, with 12 bases lining up with TRBD2. The V segment lost 6 bases and the J segment 9 bases; nucleotides outside the gene matches: 7. This CDR3 is built from 14 residues. Germline CDR1 reads SGHTS; CDR2 reads YDEGEE. This CDR3 reads CASITSGRWSEQFF. For the CDR3, the DNA is TGTGCCAGCATAACTAGCGGGAGGTGGAGTGAGCAGTTCTTC.

The chain combines TRBV14 with TRBJ1-1; D remains ambiguous. V gave up 2 bases and J gave up 1 base, with 5 bases separating them. The CDR3 totals 13 residues. Germline-derived CDR1 and CDR2 are SGHDN and FVKESK. The CDR3, as DNA: TGTGCCAGCAGCCAAATCAGGAACACTGAAGCTTTCTTT. Amino acid sequence: CASSQIRNTEAFF.

This clone was observed a handful of times. V gene TRBV12-5 combines with J gene TRBJ2-1; the D gene is possibly TRBD1 (6 bases). The germline V gene has CDR1 LGHNT and CDR2 FRNRAP. V dropped 7 bases and J dropped 7 bases, with 11 bases sitting between them. This CDR3 contains 12 residues. CDR3 sequence: CASATGLNEQFF. In DNA, the CDR3 is TGTGCTAGTGCCACAGGGTTGAATGAGCAGTTCTTC.

The genes are TRBV10-3 and TRBJ2-1, with D possibly being TRBD2 (5 bases). CDR1 and CDR2 from the germline V gene are ENHRY and SYGVKD. V was shortened by 2 bases and J by 0 bases, with 8 bases between the two germline ends. The CDR3 totals 15 residues. CDR3 in DNA: TGTGCCATCAGTGAGGGACTCAGCTCCTACAATGAGCAGTTCTTC. Translated, it gives CAISEGLSSYNEQFF.

Here the CDR3 reads CASSLRDRGMGTDTQYF. CDR3 DNA sequence: TGTGCCAGCAGCCTCCGGGACAGGGGAATGGGGACAGATACGCAGTATTTT. The chain joins TRBV2 to TRBJ2-3, with TRBD1 matching over 10 bases. Looked up from germline, CDR1 is SNHLY and CDR2 is FYNNEI. Germline trimming cut 6 bases from V and 3 bases from J; bases unmatched to any gene: 12. The CDR3 extends over 17 amino acids.

This sequence joins TRBV4-1 and TRBJ1-5; D may be TRBD1 (6 bases). Germline-derived CDR1 and CDR2 are MGHRA and YSYEKL. This CDR3 comprises 18 residues. V was cut by 0 bases and J by 0 bases, with 15 bases left in between. The CDR3 bases are TGCGCCAGCAGCCAAGAGGAGGGAGGGGGGTATAGCAATCAGCCCCAGCATTTT. It yields the protein CASSQEEGGGYSNQPQHF.

The rearrangement uses TRBV6-5 and TRBJ1-5, with D hard to call. Germline V gene data show CDR1 as MNHEY and CDR2 as SVGAGI. Trimming stripped 4 bases from V and 0 bases from J, with 4 bases between. This CDR3 has 13 residues. CDR3 region: CASSLFSNQPQHF. CDR3 in DNA: TGTGCCAGCAGTTTATTTAGCAATCAGCCCCAGCATTTT.

J is TRBJ2-1 and V is TRBV5-1; 10 nucleotides match TRBD1. After removal of 0 bases from V and 9 bases from J, the junction contained 9 bases not matched to a gene. The germline V gene encodes CDR1 SGHRS and CDR2 YFSETQ. The CDR3 runs 16 residues. CDR3 DNA: TGCGCCAGCAGCTTGGGGGGACAGGGGCCCCAGGGTGAGCAGTTCTTC. Protein sequence: CASSLGGQGPQGEQFF.

V is TRBV7-6 and J is TRBJ2-3; 7 nucleotides line up with TRBD2. The V gene's germline CDR1 is SGHVS and CDR2 FNYEAQ. V lost 5 bases, J lost 1 base, and 3 bases stayed unmatched. CDR3 length: 14 residues. The CDR3 is CASSDRGGTDTQYF. The CDR3, as DNA: TGTGCCAGCAGCGACCGGGGGGGCACAGATACGCAGTATTTT. Variable domain in full (rest from reference TRBV7-6 and TRBJ2-3): GAGVSQSPRYKVTKRGQDVALRCDPISGHVSLYWYRQALGQGPEFLTYFNYEAQQDKSGLPNDRFSAERPEGSISTLTIQRTEQRDSAMYRCASSDRGGTDTQYFGPGTRLTVL.

The CDR3 DNA is TGTGCCACCTCCCCCGGGACTAGCGGGGGGAATGAGCAGTTCTTC. Residues: CATSPGTSGGNEQFF. The chain combines TRBV27 with TRBJ2-1; 15 nucleotides match TRBD2. Germline lookup yields CDR1 MNHEY and CDR2 SMNVEV (reference sequence). V lost 10 bases and J lost 7; bases outside the gene matches: 8. The CDR3 runs to 15 residues.

This clone showed up just once. CDR3 DNA sequence: TGTGCCACCCGTGAGTCGGGAGCCGCGGAGACCCAGTACTTC. Its protein is CATRESGAAETQYF. J is TRBJ2-5 and V is TRBV6-6; D possibly corresponds to TRBD2 (6 bases). Between the trimmed V and J ends, which lost 10 bases and 5 bases, there was a span of 20 bases. The CDR3 covers 14 residues. The germline V gene encodes CDR1 MNHNY and CDR2 SVGAGI (reference sequence).

This rearrangement joins TRBV7-9 to TRBJ1-4, with D tentatively TRBD1 (6 bases). Trimming removed 4 bases from V and 8 bases from J, with 20 bases in between. Germline-derived CDR1 and CDR2 are SEHNR and FQNEAQ (reference sequence). The CDR3 extends over 16 amino acids. The CDR3 DNA reads as TGTGCCAGCAGCTCGAATAGGGGGGGTGCTACAGAAAAACTGTTTTTT. Encoded protein: CASSSNRGGATEKLFF. The variable domain in full, completed from reference TRBV7-9 and TRBJ1-4, reads DTGVSQNPRHKITKRGQNVTFRCDPISEHNRLYWYRQTLGQGPEFLTYFQNEAQLEKSRLLSDRFSAERPKGSFSTLEIQRTEQGDSAMYLCASSSNRGGATEKLFFGSGTQLSVL.

This chain connects TRBV7-8 to TRBJ1-5, with D unresolved. The V gene's germline CDR1 is SGHVS and CDR2 FQNEAQ. The CDR3 spans 16 residues. V lost 5 bases and J lost 2, with 16 bases in between. CDR3 nucleotides: TGTGCCAGCAGCCTCCGTGCAAGGGAGGGCAATCAGCCCCAGCATTTT. This translates into CASSLRAREGNQPQHF.

V is TRBV24-1 and J is TRBJ1-2, with D unresolved. Germline CDR1 is KGHDR and CDR2 is SFDVKD. The V gene lost 4 bases and the J gene lost 2 bases, with 4 bases spanning the gap. There are 12 residues in the CDR3. The CDR3 nucleotides are TGTGCCACCAGTGACAGAAACTATGGCTACACCTTC. Translating it yields CATSDRNYGYTF.

The chain carries TRBV19 and TRBJ1-5; unclear D gene. This CDR3 is 16 amino acids long. Trimming removed 6 bases from V and 0 bases from J, with 15 bases in between. Germline CDR1 LNHDA, CDR2 SQIVND (reference sequence). CDR3 loop: CASSPYVSGSNQPQHF. CDR3 bases: TGTGCCAGTAGCCCGTATGTTTCGGGTAGCAATCAGCCCCAGCATTTT. The full variable domain, with the rest looked up from reference TRBV19 and TRBJ1-5, is DGGITQSPKYLFRKEGQNVTLSCEQNLNHDAMYWYRQDPGQGLRLIYYSQIVNDFQKGDIAEGYSVSREKKESFPLTVTSAQKNPTAFYLCASSPYVSGSNQPQHFGDGTRLSIL.

The table lists this clone with a count of one. The chain uses TRBV7-3 and TRBJ1-1; weak D call: TRBD1 (6 bases). The CDR3 spans 13 residues. Germline V gene sequence: CDR1 SGHTA, CDR2 FQGTGA. V was shortened by 6 bases and J by 0 bases, with 8 bases between the two germline ends. CDR3 in DNA: TGTGCCAGCAGGGGGGCTTTGAACACTGAAGCTTTCTTT. Translation: CASRGALNTEAFF. Variable domain in full (rest from reference TRBV7-3 and TRBJ1-1): GAGVSQTPSNKVTEKGKYVELRCDPISGHTALYWYRQSLGQGPEFLIYFQGTGAADDSGLPNDRFFAVRPEGSVSTLKIQRTERGDSAVYLCASRGALNTEAFFGQGTRLTVV.

The chain combines TRBV19 with TRBJ1-5; TRBD1 is a possible D gene (5 bases). CDR3 size: 12 residues. Per germline, CDR1 LNHDA and CDR2 SQIVND (reference sequence). V lost 7 bases and J lost 7, with 11 bases in between. The DNA of the CDR3 is TGTGCCAGTACCGCAGGGATGCAGCCCCAGCATTTT. It specifies CASTAGMQPQHF.

The rearrangement uses TRBV2 and TRBJ1-3; D unclear. V shed 2 bases and J shed 6 bases, with 5 bases lying between them. Germline V gene lookup returns CDR1 SNHLY and CDR2 FYNNEI. The CDR3 loop spans 12 amino acids. The DNA of the CDR3 is TGTGCCAGCAGTGAAATAGTAAACACCATATATTTT. Its protein is CASSEIVNTIYF.

The rearrangement uses TRBV20-1 and TRBJ1-5, with 7 bases matching TRBD1. CDR1 is DFQATT and CDR2 is SNEGSKA in the germline V gene (reference sequence). The CDR3 is 11 residues long. V lost 7 bases to trimming and J lost 11 bases; unmatched junction nucleotides: 8. The CDR3 loop is CSVKMTGTQHF. CDR3 nucleotide sequence: TGCAGTGTAAAGATGACAGGGACCCAGCATTTT.

This rearrangement joins TRBV5-6 to TRBJ1-2, with D tentatively TRBD1 (6 bases). Trimming removed 5 bases at V and 1 base at J, with 15 bases between. Germline CDR1 and CDR2: SGHDT and YYEEEE. The CDR3 has 15 residues. In nucleotides, the CDR3 is TGTGCCAGCAGACCCTTGGACAGCCTTAACTATGGCTACACCTTC. The encoded protein is CASRPLDSLNYGYTF.